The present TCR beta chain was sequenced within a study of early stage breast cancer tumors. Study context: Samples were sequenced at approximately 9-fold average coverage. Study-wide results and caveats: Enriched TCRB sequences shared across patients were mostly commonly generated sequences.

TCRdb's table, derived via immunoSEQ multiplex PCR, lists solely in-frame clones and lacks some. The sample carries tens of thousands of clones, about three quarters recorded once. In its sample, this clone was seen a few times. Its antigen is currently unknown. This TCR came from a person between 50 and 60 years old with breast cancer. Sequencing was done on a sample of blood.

The CDR3 reads CASGPQTGELFF. CDR3 nucleotides: TGTGCTAGTGGTCCTCAGACCGGGGAGCTGTTTTTT. The rearrangement uses TRBV12-5 and TRBJ2-2; D not resolved. With 5 bases removed from V and 5 bases from J, the gap between germline ends came to 6 bases. The CDR3 covers 12 residues. Germline assignment: CDR1 LGHNT and CDR2 FRNRAP.